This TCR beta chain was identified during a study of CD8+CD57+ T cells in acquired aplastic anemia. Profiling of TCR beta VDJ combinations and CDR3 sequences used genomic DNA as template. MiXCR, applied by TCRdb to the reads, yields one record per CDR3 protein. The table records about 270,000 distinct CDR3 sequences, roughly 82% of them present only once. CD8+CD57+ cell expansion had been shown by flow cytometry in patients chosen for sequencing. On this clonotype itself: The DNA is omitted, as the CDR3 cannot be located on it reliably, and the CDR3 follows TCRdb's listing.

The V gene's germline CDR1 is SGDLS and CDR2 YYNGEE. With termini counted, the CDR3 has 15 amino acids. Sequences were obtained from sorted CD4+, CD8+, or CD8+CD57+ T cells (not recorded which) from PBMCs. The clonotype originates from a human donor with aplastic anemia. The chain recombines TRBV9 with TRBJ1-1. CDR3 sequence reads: CASGGDGNIQYFGFF.